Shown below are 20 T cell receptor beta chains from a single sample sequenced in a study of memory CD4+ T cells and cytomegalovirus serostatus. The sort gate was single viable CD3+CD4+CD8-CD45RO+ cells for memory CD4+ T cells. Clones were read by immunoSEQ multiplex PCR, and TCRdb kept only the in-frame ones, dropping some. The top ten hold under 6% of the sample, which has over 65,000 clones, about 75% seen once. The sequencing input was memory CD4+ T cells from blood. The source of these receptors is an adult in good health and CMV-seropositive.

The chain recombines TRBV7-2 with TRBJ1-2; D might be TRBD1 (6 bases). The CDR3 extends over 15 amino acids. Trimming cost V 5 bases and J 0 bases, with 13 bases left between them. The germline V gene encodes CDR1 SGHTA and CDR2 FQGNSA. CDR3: CASSPRTDTNYGYTF. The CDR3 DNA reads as TGTGCCAGCAGCCCGCGGACAGACACTAACTATGGCTACACCTTC.

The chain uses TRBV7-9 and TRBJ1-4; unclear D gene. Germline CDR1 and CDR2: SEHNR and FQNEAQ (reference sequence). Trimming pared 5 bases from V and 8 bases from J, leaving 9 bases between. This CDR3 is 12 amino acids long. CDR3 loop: CASSQSGEKLFF. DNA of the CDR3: TGTGCCAGCAGCCAGTCGGGGGAAAAACTGTTTTTT.

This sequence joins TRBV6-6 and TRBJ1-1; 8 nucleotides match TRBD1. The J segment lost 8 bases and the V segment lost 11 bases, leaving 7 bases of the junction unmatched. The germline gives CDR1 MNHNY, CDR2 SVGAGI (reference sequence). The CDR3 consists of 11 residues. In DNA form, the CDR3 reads TGTGCCGGGGGTTACAGGGGGGAAGCTTTCTTT. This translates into CAGGYRGEAFF.

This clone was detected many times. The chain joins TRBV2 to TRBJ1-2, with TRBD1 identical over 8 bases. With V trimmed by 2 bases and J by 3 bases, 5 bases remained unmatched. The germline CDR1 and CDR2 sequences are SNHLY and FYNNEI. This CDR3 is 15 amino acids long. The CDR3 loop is CASSENDRGDYGYTF. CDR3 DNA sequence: TGTGCCAGCAGTGAAAATGACAGGGGAGACTATGGCTACACCTTC.

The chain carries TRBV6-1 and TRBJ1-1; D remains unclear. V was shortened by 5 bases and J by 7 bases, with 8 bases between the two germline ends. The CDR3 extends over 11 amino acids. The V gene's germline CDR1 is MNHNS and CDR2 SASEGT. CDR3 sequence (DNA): TGTGCCAGCAGTCCGGCCATTGAAGCTTTCTTT. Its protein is CASSPAIEAFF.

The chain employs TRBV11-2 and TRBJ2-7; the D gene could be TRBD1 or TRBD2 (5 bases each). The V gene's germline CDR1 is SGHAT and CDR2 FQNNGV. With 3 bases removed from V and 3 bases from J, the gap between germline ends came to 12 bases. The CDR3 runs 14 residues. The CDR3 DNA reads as TGTGCCAGCAGCTTGCCCGCAGGGAGCTACGAGCAGTACTTC. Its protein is CASSLPAGSYEQYF. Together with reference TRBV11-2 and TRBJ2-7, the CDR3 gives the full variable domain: EAGVAQSPRYKIIEKRQSVAFWCNPISGHATLYWYQQILGQGPKLLIQFQNNGVVDDSQLPKDRFSAERLKGVDSTLKIQPAKLEDSAVYLCASSLPAGSYEQYFGPGTRLTVT.

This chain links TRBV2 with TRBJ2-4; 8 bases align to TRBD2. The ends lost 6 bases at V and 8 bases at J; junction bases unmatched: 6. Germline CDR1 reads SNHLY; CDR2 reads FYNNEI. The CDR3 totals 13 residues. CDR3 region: CASSPGLVDIQYF. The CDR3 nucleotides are TGTGCCAGCAGCCCGGGACTAGTAGACATTCAGTACTTC. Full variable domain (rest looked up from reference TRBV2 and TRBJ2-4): EPEVTQTPSHQVTQMGQEVILRCVPISNHLYFYWYRQILGQKVEFLVSFYNNEISEKSEIFDDQFSVERPDGSNFTLKIRSTKLEDSAMYFCASSPGLVDIQYFGAGTRLSVL.

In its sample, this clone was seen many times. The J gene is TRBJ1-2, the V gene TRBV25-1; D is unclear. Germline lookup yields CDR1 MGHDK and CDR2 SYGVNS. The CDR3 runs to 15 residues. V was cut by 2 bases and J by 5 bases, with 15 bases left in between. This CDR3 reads CASSEVEGAGYGYTF. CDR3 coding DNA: TGTGCCAGCAGTGAAGTTGAGGGTGCGGGATATGGCTACACCTTC.

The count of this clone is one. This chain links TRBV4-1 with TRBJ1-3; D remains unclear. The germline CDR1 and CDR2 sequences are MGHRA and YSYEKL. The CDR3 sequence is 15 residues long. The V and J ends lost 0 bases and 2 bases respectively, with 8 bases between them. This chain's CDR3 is CASSQERTAGNTIYF. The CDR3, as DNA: TGCGCCAGCAGCCAAGAGAGGACGGCTGGAAACACCATATATTTT.

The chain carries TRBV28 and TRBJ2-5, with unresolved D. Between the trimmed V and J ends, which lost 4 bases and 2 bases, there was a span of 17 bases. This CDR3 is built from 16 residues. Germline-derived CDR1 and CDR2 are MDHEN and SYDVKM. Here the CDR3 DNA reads TGTGCCAGCAGTTCCCCGACAAGGTTCGGGCAAGAGACCCAGTACTTC. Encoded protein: CASSSPTRFGQETQYF.

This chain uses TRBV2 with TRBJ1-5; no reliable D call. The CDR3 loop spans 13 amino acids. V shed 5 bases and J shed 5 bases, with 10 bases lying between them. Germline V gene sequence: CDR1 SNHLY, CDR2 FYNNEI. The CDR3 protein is CASSMPGDQPQHF. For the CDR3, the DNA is TGTGCCAGCAGTATGCCTGGGGATCAGCCCCAGCATTTT.

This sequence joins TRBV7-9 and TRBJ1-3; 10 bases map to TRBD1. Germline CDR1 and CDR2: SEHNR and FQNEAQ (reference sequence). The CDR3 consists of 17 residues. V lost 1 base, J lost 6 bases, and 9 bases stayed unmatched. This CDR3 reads CASSLGDRGKIENTIYF. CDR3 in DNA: TGTGCCAGCAGCTTAGGGGACAGGGGCAAAATCGAAAACACCATATATTTT. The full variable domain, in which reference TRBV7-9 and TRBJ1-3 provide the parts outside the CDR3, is DTGVSQNPRHKITKRGQNVTFRCDPISEHNRLYWYRQTLGQGPEFLTYFQNEAQLEKSRLLSDRFSAERPKGSFSTLEIQRTEQGDSAMYLCASSLGDRGKIENTIYFGEGSWLTVV.

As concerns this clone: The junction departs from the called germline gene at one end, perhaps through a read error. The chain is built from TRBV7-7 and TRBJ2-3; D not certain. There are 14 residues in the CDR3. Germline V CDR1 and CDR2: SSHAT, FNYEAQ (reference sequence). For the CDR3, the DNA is TGTGCTAGCAGCTTGGGGATGGGCACAGATACGCAGTATTTT. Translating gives CASSLGMGTDTQYF. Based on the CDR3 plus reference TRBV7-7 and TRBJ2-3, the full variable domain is GAGVSQSPRYKVTKRGQDVTLRCDPISSHATLYWYQQALGQGPEFLTYFNYEAQPDKSGLPSDRFSAERPEGSISTLTIQRTEQRDSAMYRCASSLGMGTDTQYFGPGTRLTVL.

CDR3 loop: CASSQGLAASSYNEQFF. In nucleotides, the CDR3 is TGCGCCAGCAGCCAAGGGTTAGCGGCGAGCTCCTACAATGAGCAGTTCTTC. The genes are TRBV4-1 and TRBJ2-1, with a tentative D call TRBD2 (6 bases). Germline V CDR1 and CDR2: MGHRA, YSYEKL. V was trimmed by 1 base and J by 0 bases, leaving 13 bases between them. CDR3 length: 17 amino acids.

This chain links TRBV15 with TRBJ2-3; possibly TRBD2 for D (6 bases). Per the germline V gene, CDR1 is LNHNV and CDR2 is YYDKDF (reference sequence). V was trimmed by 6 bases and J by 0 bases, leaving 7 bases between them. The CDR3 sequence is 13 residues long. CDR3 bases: TGTGCCACCAGGCGGGGAAGCACAGATACGCAGTATTTT. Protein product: CATRRGSTDTQYF.

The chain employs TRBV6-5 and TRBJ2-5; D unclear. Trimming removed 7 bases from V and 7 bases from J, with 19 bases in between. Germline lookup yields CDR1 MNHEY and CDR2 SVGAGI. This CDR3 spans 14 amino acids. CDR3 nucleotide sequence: TGTGCCAGCAACGCTCTAGGATGGGTCGGGACCCAGTACTTC. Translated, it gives CASNALGWVGTQYF.

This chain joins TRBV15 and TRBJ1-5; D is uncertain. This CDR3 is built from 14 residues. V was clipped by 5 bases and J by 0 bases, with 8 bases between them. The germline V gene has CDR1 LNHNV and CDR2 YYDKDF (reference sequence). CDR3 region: CATSPPYSNQPQHF. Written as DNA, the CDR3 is TGTGCCACCAGCCCTCCTTATAGCAATCAGCCCCAGCATTTT.

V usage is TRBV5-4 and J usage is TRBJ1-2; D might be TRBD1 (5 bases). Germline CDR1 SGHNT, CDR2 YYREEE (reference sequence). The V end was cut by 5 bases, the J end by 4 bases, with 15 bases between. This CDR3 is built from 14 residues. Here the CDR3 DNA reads TGTGCCAGCAGGGGGGTGGGAGCCGGCTATGGCTACACCTTC. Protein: CASRGVGAGYGYTF.

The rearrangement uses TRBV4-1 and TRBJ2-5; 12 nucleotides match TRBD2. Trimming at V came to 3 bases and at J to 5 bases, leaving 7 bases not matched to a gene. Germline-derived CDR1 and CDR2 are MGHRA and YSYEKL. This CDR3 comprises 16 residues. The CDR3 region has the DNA TGCGCCAGCAGCCATACTAGCGGGGGGTTGCGGGAGACCCAGTACTTC. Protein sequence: CASSHTSGGLRETQYF.

CDR3 nucleotide sequence: TGTGCCAGCAGCTTGACTGGCGGGGCCGGGGAGCTGTTTTTT. It yields the protein CASSLTGGAGELFF. V usage is TRBV5-4 and J usage is TRBJ2-2, with D perhaps TRBD2 (6 bases). The V and J ends lost 1 base and 6 bases respectively, with 10 bases between them. Germline assignment: CDR1 SGHNT and CDR2 YYREEE (reference sequence). The CDR3 has 14 amino acids.